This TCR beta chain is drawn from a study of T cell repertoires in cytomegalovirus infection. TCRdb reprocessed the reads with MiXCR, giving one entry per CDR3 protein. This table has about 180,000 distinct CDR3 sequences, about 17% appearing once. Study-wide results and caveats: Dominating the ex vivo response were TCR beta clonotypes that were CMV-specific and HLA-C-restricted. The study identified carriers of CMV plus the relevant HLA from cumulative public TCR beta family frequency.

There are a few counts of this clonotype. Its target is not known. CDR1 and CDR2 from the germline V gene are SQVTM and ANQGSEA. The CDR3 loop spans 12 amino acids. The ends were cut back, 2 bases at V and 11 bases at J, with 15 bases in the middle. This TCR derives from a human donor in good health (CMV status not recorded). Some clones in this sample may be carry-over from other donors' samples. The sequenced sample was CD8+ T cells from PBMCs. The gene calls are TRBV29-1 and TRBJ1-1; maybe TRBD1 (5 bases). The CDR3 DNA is TGCAGCGTTGAAACCACTGGAGGGGTGGCTTTCTTT. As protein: CSVETTGGVAFF.